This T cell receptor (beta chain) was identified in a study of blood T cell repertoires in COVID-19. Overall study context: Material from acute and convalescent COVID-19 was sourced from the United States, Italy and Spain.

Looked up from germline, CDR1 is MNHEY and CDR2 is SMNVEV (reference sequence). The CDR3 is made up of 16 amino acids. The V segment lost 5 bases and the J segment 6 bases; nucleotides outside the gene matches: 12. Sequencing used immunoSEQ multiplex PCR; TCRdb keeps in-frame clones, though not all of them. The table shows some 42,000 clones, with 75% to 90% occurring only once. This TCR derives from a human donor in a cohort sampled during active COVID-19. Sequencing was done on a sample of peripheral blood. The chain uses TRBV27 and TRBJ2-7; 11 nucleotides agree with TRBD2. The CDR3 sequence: CASSPPLLAGEGEQYF. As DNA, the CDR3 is TGTGCCAGCAGTCCACCATTACTAGCGGGGGAAGGCGAGCAGTACTTC.